Listed here is a single T cell receptor (beta chain). Its antigen is unknown. The sequenced fragment ends 3 residues before the CDR3 boundary, so the rest is inferred from the germline J gene. The entry originates in a study of T cells in women clearing cervical HPV infection. Overall study context: Donors had HPV16-related CIN3 or worse; 2 had invasive cancer.

Findings and limits, study-wide: CIN3+ cases had significantly higher TCR repertoire richness than controls, but evenness did not differ.

The CDR3 length is 15 residues. Germline lookup yields CDR1 SGHNT and CDR2 YYREEE (reference sequence). J was trimmed by 2 bases and V by 5 bases; bases with no gene match: 7. The method was immunoSEQ multiplex PCR; TCRdb's version includes in-frame clones alone and lacks a portion of them. The sample totals about 39,000 clones. This receptor was obtained from a woman aged 18 to 75 with a cervical HPV16 infection that either progressed to CIN3+ or cleared (not recorded which). The material sequenced was blood buffy coat. The chain combines TRBV5-4 with TRBJ2-7, with 10 bases matching TRBD2. The CDR3: CASSLRLAGPYEQYF. The sequenced part of the CDR3 DNA is TGTGCCAGCAGTTTGAGACTAGCGGGTCCCTACGAG.